This passage covers 20 T cell receptor beta chains from one sample sequenced in a study of cytomegalovirus exposure and HLA in healthy donors. Primers for the PCR totalled 60 Vbeta and 13 Jbeta. Produced via immunoSEQ multiplex PCR; TCRdb's table is partial and in-frame only. Of about 120,000 clones listed, over 6.5% are singletons. The sequenced material came from PBMCs. These receptor sequences come from a woman between 35 and 50 years old in good health and CMV-seropositive.

This clone has a handful of counts. The chain uses TRBV2 and TRBJ2-7; D is perhaps TRBD1 (5 bases). The CDR3 is made up of 14 amino acids. CDR1 is SNHLY and CDR2 is FYNNEI in the germline V gene. The ends were cut back, 4 bases at V and 3 bases at J, with 13 bases in the middle. The CDR3 loop reads CASSVQGLGYEQYF. In DNA form, the CDR3 reads TGTGCCAGCAGTGTTCAGGGTCTTGGCTACGAGCAGTACTTC.

The chain uses TRBV27 and TRBJ2-6; a weak D match, TRBD1 (5 bases). Germline V lookup: CDR1 MNHEY, CDR2 SMNVEV (reference sequence). The V end lost 1 base, the J end lost 4 bases, and 8 bases lay between the germline ends. This CDR3 contains 15 residues. For the CDR3, the DNA is TGTGCCAGCAGTTTATGGGGCCCCGGGGCCAACGTCCTGACTTTC. Translation: CASSLWGPGANVLTF.

This clone was found a few times. The V call is TRBV23-1, the J call TRBJ2-7; 7 bases agree with TRBD2. TRBV23-1 is filed as an ORF, its function uncertain. V dropped 8 bases and J dropped 2; count of bases not matched to a gene: 12. The CDR3 runs 15 residues. The CDR3: CASDRGGLLPYEQYF. CDR3 DNA sequence: TGCGCCAGCGATCGGGGAGGGCTCCTTCCCTACGAGCAGTACTTC.

The rearrangement joins TRBV29-1 to TRBJ2-7, with 8 bases matching TRBD1. Germline CDR1 and CDR2: SQVTM and ANQGSEA. The CDR3 totals 12 residues. V shed 6 bases and J 3 bases; nucleotides not matched to a gene: 4. CDR3 residues: CSVGGTGYEQYF. The DNA for the CDR3 is TGCAGCGTCGGCGGGACAGGCTACGAGCAGTACTTC.

This rearrangement joins TRBV5-1 to TRBJ2-7, with 7 bases identical to TRBD2. CDR3 size: 16 residues. J lost 0 bases, V lost 0 bases, and 6 bases had no gene match. Germline-derived CDR1 and CDR2 are SGHRS and YFSETQ. The DNA of the CDR3 is TGCGCCAGCAGCTTGGGCCCTAGCGGACTCTCCTACGAGCAGTACTTC. Translated: CASSLGPSGLSYEQYF. The full variable domain, completed using reference TRBV5-1 and TRBJ2-7, is KAGVTQTPRYLIKTRGQQVTLSCSPISGHRSVSWYQQTPGQGLQFLFEYFSETQRNKGNFPGRFSGRQFSNSRSEMNVSTLELGDSALYLCASSLGPSGLSYEQYFGPGTRLTVT.

The chain is built from TRBV2 and TRBJ2-2; 7 bases align to TRBD1. CDR1 is SNHLY, CDR2 FYNNEI, per germline. This CDR3 is built from 16 residues. With 3 bases clipped from V and 6 bases from J, the junction kept 10 bases outside the gene matches. The CDR3 DNA sequence: TGTGCCAGCAGTGATCTTAGCAGGGGGAAGGCCGGGGAGCTGTTTTTT. It translates to CASSDLSRGKAGELFF.

This clone was observed a handful of times. This sample includes further DNA sequences coding for the same CDR3. This chain links TRBV11-2 with TRBJ1-2; weak D call: TRBD1 (6 bases). There are 14 residues in the CDR3. Between the trimmed V and J ends, which lost 5 bases and 9 bases, there was a span of 19 bases. Germline CDR1 and CDR2: SGHAT and FQNNGV. This CDR3 is CASSSGTHLWSYTF. CDR3 DNA sequence: TGTGCCAGCAGCAGCGGGACACATCTATGGAGCTACACCTTC.

A few counts support this clone. The chain combines TRBV30 with TRBJ1-1; D remains ambiguous. With 6 bases removed from V and 0 bases from J, the gap between germline ends came to 14 bases. The germline gives CDR1 GTSNPN, CDR2 SVGIG (reference sequence). The CDR3 sequence is 14 residues long. CDR3 in amino acids: CACNKALMNTEAFF. The CDR3 DNA is TGTGCCTGTAATAAAGCGTTAATGAACACTGAAGCTTTCTTT.

This clone was observed a handful of times. The J gene is TRBJ2-7, the V gene TRBV6-1; 10 positions agree with TRBD1. This CDR3 is built from 13 residues. Germline V gene data show CDR1 as MNHNS and CDR2 as SASEGT. The ends lost 4 bases at V and 4 bases at J; junction bases unmatched: 1. The CDR3 is CASSGDRGYEQYF. The CDR3 bases are TGTGCCAGCAGTGGGGACAGGGGTTACGAGCAGTACTTC.

This clone was observed a handful of times. The rearrangement links TRBV6-5 to TRBJ2-6; D remains unclear. CDR1 is MNHEY, CDR2 SVGAGI, per germline. V dropped 2 bases and J dropped 0 bases, with 8 bases sitting between them. The CDR3 totals 16 residues. The CDR3, as DNA: TGTGCCAGCAGTTACCAGGTATTCTCTGGGGCCAACGTCCTGACTTTC. Protein: CASSYQVFSGANVLTF.

The CDR3 here is CASSAGSNNSPLHF. CDR3 sequence (DNA): TGCGCCAGCAGTGCGGGATCGAATAATTCACCCCTCCACTTT. This chain joins TRBV10-1 and TRBJ1-6; no definite D call. In germline, CDR1 is WNHNN, CDR2 SYGVQD (reference sequence). With 4 bases removed from V and 5 bases from J, the gap between germline ends came to 9 bases. This CDR3 contains 14 residues.

V and J are TRBV5-1 and TRBJ2-3; TRBD2 matches 8 bases. The trim removed 0 bases at V and 5 bases at J, leaving 2 bases unmatched. From germline, CDR1 is SGHRS and CDR2 YFSETQ. The length of the CDR3 is 14 residues. The DNA for the CDR3 is TGCGCCAGCAGCTTGGCCGGGGGGGGAGATACGCAGTATTTT. Amino acid sequence: CASSLAGGGDTQYF.

This clone has just a few counts. This chain joins TRBV6-1 and TRBJ1-5, with D hard to call. V gave up 3 bases and J gave up 4 bases, with 13 bases separating them. The CDR3 runs to 15 residues. CDR1 MNHNS and CDR2 SASEGT come from the germline V gene. The CDR3 DNA is TGTGCCAGCAGTGACTACCCGCGGGGTAATCAGCCCCAGCATTTT. Its translation is CASSDYPRGNQPQHF.

This clone has a handful of counts. The chain's CDR3 is CASSHTSGGDHEQYF. The DNA of the CDR3 is TGTGCCAGCAGCCATACTAGCGGGGGGGACCACGAGCAGTACTTC. V usage is TRBV5-4 and J usage is TRBJ2-7; TRBD2 agrees at 13 bases. This CDR3 is 15 amino acids long. Germline CDR1 SGHNT, CDR2 YYREEE (reference sequence). V was clipped by 4 bases and J by 5 bases; unmatched bases: 6.

The CDR3 region has the DNA TGTGCCAGCAGCCTGGGGCGGCAGATCACTGAAGCTTTCTTT. This sequence encodes CASSLGRQITEAFF. The chain combines TRBV5-6 with TRBJ1-1; perhaps TRBD1 as D (5 bases). Germline CDR1 SGHDT, CDR2 YYEEEE. The V gene lost 4 bases and the J gene lost 4 bases, with 14 bases spanning the gap. There are 14 residues in the CDR3.

The chain employs TRBV15 and TRBJ1-2; D remains unclear. V lost 0 bases and J lost 6, with 11 bases in between. Germline V gene sequence: CDR1 LNHNV, CDR2 YYDKDF (reference sequence). The CDR3 runs to 14 residues. The CDR3 sequence is CATSREGQSNGYTF. DNA of the CDR3: TGTGCCACCAGCAGAGAGGGCCAGAGTAATGGCTACACCTTC.

For this clone: Germline and junction disagree at one end, which may indicate a read error. This chain uses TRBV6-1 with TRBJ1-2, with a possible D match to TRBD1 (5 bases). CDR3 length: 13 amino acids. CDR1 and CDR2 (germline): MNHNS, SASEGT. The CDR3 sequence is CARSEAGSNGYTF. The CDR3 bases are TGTGCCAGAAGTGAAGCAGGGAGTAATGGCTACACCTTC.

This chain links TRBV4-1 with TRBJ1-2, with a weak D call TRBD1 (6 bases). The CDR3 runs to 16 residues. V was cut by 0 bases and J by 0 bases, with 11 bases left in between. Germline V gene lookup returns CDR1 MGHRA and CDR2 YSYEKL. CDR3 in DNA: TGCGCCAGCAGCCAAGAACCCAGGGGAGCTAACTATGGCTACACCTTC. Translating it yields CASSQEPRGANYGYTF.

The rearrangement uses TRBV30 and TRBJ2-3; 8 bases line up with TRBD2. V shed 0 bases and J 2 bases; nucleotides not matched to a gene: 7. CDR1 is GTSNPN and CDR2 is SVGIG in the germline V gene (reference sequence). The CDR3 loop spans 16 amino acids. DNA for the CDR3: TGTGCCTGGAGTGTAGGTTCGGGGGGGATCACAGATACGCAGTATTTT. It encodes CAWSVGSGGITDTQYF.

The rearrangement uses TRBV10-3 and TRBJ1-2; D is undetermined. This CDR3 has 17 residues. Germline CDR1 is ENHRY and CDR2 is SYGVKD. V was pared by 4 bases and J by 1 base, with 19 bases between. CDR3: CAISGARARGFNYGYTF. DNA of the CDR3: TGTGCCATCAGTGGAGCCCGGGCGCGGGGATTTAACTATGGCTACACCTTC.